Sequencing of this T cell receptor beta chain was carried out in a study of blood T cell repertoires in COVID-19. CDR3 length: 14 amino acids. The germline V and J ends were trimmed by 1 base and 10 bases, with 14 bases remaining between them. The germline V gene encodes CDR1 SGHVS and CDR2 FQNEAQ. Sequencing was performed with immunoSEQ multiplex PCR; in TCRdb, only in-frame clones are kept and a portion is missing. Of some 250,000 clones in the sample, approximately 82% were seen once. The sample was PBMCs or T cells enriched from blood (not recorded which). This TCR came from a man in his forties who had recovered from COVID-19. The genes are TRBV7-8 and TRBJ1-5, with a tentative D call TRBD1 (5 bases). The DNA for the CDR3 is TGTGCCAGCAGCTTAGTAGGGGCGCGGGATCCCCAGCATTTT. This codes for CASSLVGARDPQHF.